These T cell receptor beta chains were read from a single sample in a study of beta chain features in type 1 diabetes. Measured with immunoSEQ multiplex PCR; TCRdb has only the in-frame clones, and not every one. The sample gives hundreds of thousands of clones, 9.3% of which show up once; about 1% is in the top ten. Material: central memory CD4+ T cells from blood. These receptors all come from a man in his thirties or forties with type 1 diabetes. CDR3s include the opening cysteine and the closing phenylalanine or tryptophan. A D gene is named only where the DNA matches it firmly. Size is omitted from some rows. Given values are once, few, many or a class for expanded clones.

CDR3aa	CDR3nt	j_gene	v_gene	len	d_gene	abundance
CSVIRETQYF	TGCAGTGTAATTAGGGAGACCCAGTACTTC	TRBJ2-5	TRBV20-1	10	.	.
CASIRTGDTGELFF	TGTGCCAGCATCAGGACAGGGGACACCGGGGAGCTGTTTTTT	TRBJ2-2	TRBV7-9	14	TRBD1	few
CASSKAGTSDNTDTQYF	TGCGCCAGCAGCAAGGCTGGGACTAGCGACAACACAGATACGCAGTATTTT	TRBJ2-3	TRBV5-1	17	TRBD2	few
CSVGREETQYF	TGCAGCGTTGGCAGGGAAGAGACCCAGTACTTC	TRBJ2-5	TRBV29-1	11	.	.
CASSFTSPSTDTQYF	TGTGCCAGCAGCTTCACTAGCCCGAGCACAGATACGCAGTATTTT	TRBJ2-3	TRBV7-9	15	.	.
CASSIANTGELFF	TGTGCCAGCAGCATAGCGAACACCGGGGAGCTGTTTTTT	TRBJ2-2	TRBV11-2	13	.	many
CASSLTGTVNTEAFF	TGTGCCAGCAGTCTAACCGGGACGGTGAACACTGAAGCTTTCTTT	TRBJ1-1	TRBV28	15	.	few
CASSQDRVNQPQHF	TGTGCCAGCAGCCAAGACAGGGTAAATCAGCCCCAGCATTTT	TRBJ1-5	TRBV2	14	TRBD1	few
CASRAGTASYGYTF	TGTGCCAGCAGGGCCGGGACGGCAAGCTATGGCTACACCTTC	TRBJ1-2	TRBV6-5	14	.	.
CASSLRDSNSPLHF	TGTGCCAGCAGCCTCCGGGACTCCAATTCACCCCTCCACTTT	TRBJ1-6	TRBV7-2	14	.	.
CASSPGTSEASLHF	TGTGCCAGTAGTCCCGGGACGTCTGAGGCATCCCTCCACTTT	TRBJ1-6	TRBV19	14	.	few
CASSPQQGRAQYF	TGTGCCAGCTCACCACAGCAGGGAAGGGCGCAGTATTTT	TRBJ2-3	TRBV18	13	.	few
CASSLGPSTDTQYF	TGTGCCAGCAGCTTAGGACCTAGCACAGATACGCAGTATTTT	TRBJ2-3	TRBV11-3	14	.	few
CASSRQQRSNTEAFF	TGCGCCAGCAGCCGACAACAGAGATCGAACACTGAAGCTTTCTTT	TRBJ1-1	TRBV4-3	15	.	few
CASSWDSTNSPLHF	TGTGCCAGCAGCTGGGACAGCACAAATTCACCCCTCCACTTT	TRBJ1-6	TRBV5-4	14	TRBD1	.
CASSLWAQGTEKLFF	TGTGCCAGCAGCTTGTGGGCGCAGGGGACTGAAAAACTGTTTTTT	TRBJ1-4	TRBV5-6	15	.	.
CASRSARTVELDTQYF	TGTGCCAGTAGAAGCGCGCGGACAGTCGAGTTAGATACGCAGTATTTT	TRBJ2-3	TRBV19	16	.	many
CASSPGRINANNQPQHF	TGTGCCAGCAGTCCGGGACGGATAAATGCTAACAATCAGCCCCAGCATTTT	TRBJ1-5	TRBV27	17	.	.
CASRPQGVGYGYTF	TGTGCCAGCAGGCCACAGGGAGTGGGCTATGGCTACACCTTC	TRBJ1-2	TRBV25-1	14	.	.
CASRLERGREQFF	TGTGCAAGTCGCTTAGAGCGGGGCCGTGAGCAGTTCTTC	TRBJ2-1	TRBV12-2	13	.	few
CASSAAGAGETQYF	TGTGCCAGCAGCGCCGCGGGGGCGGGAGAGACCCAGTACTTC	TRBJ2-5	TRBV7-2	14	.	.
CASSSDLAGGPQHF	TGTGCCAGCAGCTCGGACTTAGCAGGGGGGCCCCAGCATTTT	TRBJ1-5	TRBV5-6	14	TRBD1	few
CASSLAVAGTGELFF	TGTGCCAGCAGCTTAGCGGTGGCGGGGACCGGGGAGCTGTTTTTT	TRBJ2-2	TRBV7-2	15	.	.
CASSPMTGLDTDTQYF	TGTGCCAGCAGCCCGATGACAGGTCTAGACACAGATACGCAGTATTTT	TRBJ2-3	TRBV9	16	.	few
CASSFDASGGYTF	TGTGCCAGTAGCTTCGACGCATCGGGGGGCTACACCTTC	TRBJ1-2	TRBV19	13	.	few
CASSQERLAGGTQETQYF	TGCGCCAGCAGCCAAGAGCGTCTAGCGGGGGGCACCCAAGAGACCCAGTACTTC	TRBJ2-5	TRBV4-1	18	TRBD2	.
CASSVRTDANYGYTF	TGTGCCAGCAGCGTGAGGACGGACGCTAACTATGGCTACACCTTC	TRBJ1-2	TRBV5-4	15	.	.
CAISGGTGRNTEAFF	TGTGCCATCAGTGGGGGGACAGGGCGGAACACTGAAGCTTTCTTT	TRBJ1-1	TRBV10-3	15	TRBD1	few
CATSGLEGQQYF	TGTGCCACCAGCGGCCTGGAGGGGCAGCAGTACTTC	TRBJ2-7	TRBV15	12	.	few
CASSPGQGSVGEKLFF	TGTGCCAGCAGCCCCGGACAGGGATCGGTTGGTGAAAAACTGTTTTTT	TRBJ1-4	TRBV11-2	16	TRBD1	.
CASSRGLAGVSETQYF	TGCGCCAGCAGCAGGGGACTAGCGGGGGTTTCAGAGACCCAGTACTTC	TRBJ2-5	TRBV4-3	16	TRBD2	few
CASSTGDTEAFF	TGTGCCAGCTCGACAGGGGATACTGAAGCTTTCTTT	TRBJ1-1	TRBV18	12	TRBD1	.
CASRPQVSQETQYF	TGTGCCAGCAGACCCCAGGTATCCCAAGAGACCCAGTACTTC	TRBJ2-5	TRBV7-2	14	.	.
CASSLSGYSGNTIYF	TGTGCCAGCAGCTTATCCGGGTACTCTGGAAACACCATATATTTT	TRBJ1-3	TRBV7-9	15	.	.
CASSPQQADYEQYF	TGTGCCAGCTCACCACAACAGGCTGACTACGAGCAGTACTTC	TRBJ2-7	TRBV18	14	.	.
CSVQPGLAGGYGGTDTQYF	TGCAGCGTTCAACCGGGACTAGCGGGGGGGTATGGCGGCACAGATACGCAGTATTTT	TRBJ2-3	TRBV29-1	19	TRBD2	few
CASSLGLSTDTQYF	TGTGCCAGCAGCCTGGGACTTTCCACAGATACGCAGTATTTT	TRBJ2-3	TRBV7-7	14	.	few
CASSYRAGSTDTQYF	TGTGCCAGCAGTTACCGGGCAGGATCCACAGATACGCAGTATTTT	TRBJ2-3	TRBV6-5	15	.	.
CASSPGSSYEQYF	TGTGCCAGTAGTCCAGGGAGTTCCTACGAGCAGTACTTC	TRBJ2-7	TRBV19	13	.	few
CASKPLSDYNEQFF	TGTGCCAGCAAACCCCTGTCGGACTACAATGAGCAGTTCTTC	TRBJ2-1	TRBV9	14	.	many